A selection of T cell receptor beta chains follows, all from one sample in a study of Tregs in tolerant kidney transplant recipients. Measured with immunoSEQ multiplex PCR; TCRdb has only the in-frame clones, and not every one. The table lists over 50,000 clones, around 85% of them singletons. Sequencing was performed on Tregs from blood, taken before the transplant. These receptors were obtained from a human donor who received a combined kidney and bone marrow transplant. CDR3s leave out the opening cysteine and the closing phenylalanine or tryptophan. Rows may omit the clone size; those that give it use once, few, many or a size class.

cdr3_length j_call clone_size v_call cdr3_aa
15 TRBJ2-2 NA TRBV7-6 ASSDFIRDTYTGELF
12 TRBJ2-5 once TRBV5-4 ASSYGPGEETQY
13 TRBJ1-3 NA TRBV2 TSSRTGHGGNTIY
9 TRBJ2-7 few TRBV6-1 ASSYLREQY
12 TRBJ2-5 NA TRBV11-2 ASSLRGRGETQY
9 TRBJ2-5 NA TRBV18 ASSPGETQY
11 TRBJ1-1 NA TRBV10-3 AISESYNTEAF
12 TRBJ2-7 NA TRBV28 ASSIREGYHEQY
15 TRBJ2-1 NA TRBV2 ASSEYRWAGRLDEQF
12 TRBJ2-1 NA TRBV6-6 ASSYATSDGEQF
15 TRBJ2-3 NA TRBV5-4 ASNPMLGLKSTDTQY